The clone carrying this T cell receptor beta chain was seen only a few times. Its antigen is unidentified. Treatment specified: oral pan-JAK inhibitor, 5-10 mg twice daily. Alopecia areata patients gave lesional scalp punch biopsies and peripheral blood samples. The V segment lost 5 bases and the J segment 2 bases; nucleotides outside the gene matches: 9. The CDR3 contains 16 residues. Per the germline V gene, CDR1 is SGHVS and CDR2 is FQNEAQ. After isolation, RNA underwent reverse transcription to generate cDNA as the sequencing template. Sequencing used immunoSEQ multiplex PCR; TCRdb keeps in-frame clones, though not all of them. The sample shows about 190,000 clones, 60% to 70% of them seen only once. This sample was included in a study of CD8+ T cells in alopecia areata. Findings of the study overall: Numerous expanded lesional clones remained in scalp and blood during tofacitinib.

The TCR sequence derives from a human donor with alopecia areata. The rearrangement joins TRBV7-8 to TRBJ2-5; 9 nucleotides match TRBD2. Sequenced material: CD4+ T cells sorted from blood, taken at week 4, from a patient treated with tofacitinib. The CDR3 protein is CASSPEGGREQETQYF. The CDR3 DNA follows: TGTGCCAGCAGCCCAGAGGGCGGGAGGGAGCAAGAGACCCAGTACTTC.